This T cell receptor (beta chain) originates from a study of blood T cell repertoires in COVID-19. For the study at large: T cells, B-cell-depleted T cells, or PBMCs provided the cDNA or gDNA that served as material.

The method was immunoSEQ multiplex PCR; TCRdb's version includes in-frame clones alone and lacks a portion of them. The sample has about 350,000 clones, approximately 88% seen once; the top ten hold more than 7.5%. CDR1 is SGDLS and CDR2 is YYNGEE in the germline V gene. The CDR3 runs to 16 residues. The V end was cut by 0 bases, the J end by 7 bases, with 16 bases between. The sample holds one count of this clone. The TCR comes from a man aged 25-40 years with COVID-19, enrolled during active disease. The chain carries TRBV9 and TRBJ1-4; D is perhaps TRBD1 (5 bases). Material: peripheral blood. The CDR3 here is CASSVGQGNLVEKLFF. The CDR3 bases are TGTGCCAGCAGCGTAGGGCAGGGAAATTTGGTTGAAAAACTGTTTTTT.